This T cell receptor (beta chain) originates from a study of T cell changes during pregnancy in multiple sclerosis. The CDR3 is 14 residues long. Trimming removed 4 bases from V and 2 bases from J, with 8 bases in between. Germline CDR1 SGHAT, CDR2 FQNNGV. The method was immunoSEQ multiplex PCR; TCRdb's version includes in-frame clones alone and lacks a portion of them. The sample has tens of thousands of clones, around 94% seen once. The chain joins TRBV11-2 to TRBJ2-2, with a tentative D call TRBD2 (6 bases). Sequences were derived from CD4+ T cells from peripheral blood mononuclear cells, sampled after pregnancy. This clonotype was obtained from a female donor with multiple sclerosis, enrolled in a pregnancy study. The CDR3 nucleotides read TGTGCCAGCAGCTGGGGGGTAAACACCGGGGAGCTGTTTTTT. Translating gives CASSWGVNTGELFF.